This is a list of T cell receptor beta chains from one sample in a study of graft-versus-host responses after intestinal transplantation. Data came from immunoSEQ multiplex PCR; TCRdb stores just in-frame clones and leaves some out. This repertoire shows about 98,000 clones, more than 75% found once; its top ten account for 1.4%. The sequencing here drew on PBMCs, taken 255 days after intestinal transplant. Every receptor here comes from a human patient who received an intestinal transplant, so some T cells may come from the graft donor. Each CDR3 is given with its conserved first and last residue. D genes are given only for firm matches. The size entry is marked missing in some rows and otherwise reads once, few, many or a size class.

CDR3aa: CASSPVTGGTDTQYF
CDR3nt: TGTGCCAGCTCACCAGTGACAGGAGGCACAGATACGCAGTATTTT
v_gene: TRBV18
d_gene: NA
abundance: NA
j_gene: TRBJ2-3

CDR3aa: CSVEISGGQETQYF
CDR3nt: TGCAGCGTTGAGATTAGCGGGGGCCAAGAGACCCAGTACTTC
v_gene: TRBV29-1
d_gene: TRBD2
abundance: NA
j_gene: TRBJ2-5

CDR3aa: CASSPGGVIYAKNIQYF
CDR3nt: TGTGCCAGCAGCCCAGGAGGAGTAATCTACGCCAAAAACATTCAGTACTTC
v_gene: TRBV2
d_gene: NA
abundance: NA
j_gene: TRBJ2-4

CDR3aa: CASSAGTAVVAGELFF
CDR3nt: TGTGCCAGCAGCGCGGGGACAGCTGTGGTCGCCGGGGAGCTGTTTTTT
v_gene: TRBV9
d_gene: TRBD1
abundance: NA
j_gene: TRBJ2-2

CDR3aa: CARSFPSGRETYEQYF
CDR3nt: TGTGCCAGAAGCTTCCCTAGCGGGAGGGAGACCTACGAGCAGTACTTC
v_gene: TRBV5-3
d_gene: TRBD2
abundance: NA
j_gene: TRBJ2-7

CDR3aa: CASSLRGLYNEQFF
CDR3nt: TGTGCCAGCAGTTTACGGGGACTTTACAATGAGCAGTTCTTC
v_gene: TRBV28
d_gene: NA
abundance: NA
j_gene: TRBJ2-1

CDR3aa: CASSQVLAGGRAGELFF
CDR3nt: TGCGCCAGCAGCCAAGTCCTAGCGGGGGGGCGTGCCGGGGAGCTGTTTTTT
v_gene: TRBV4-1
d_gene: TRBD2
abundance: NA
j_gene: TRBJ2-2

CDR3aa: CASSYSTGVEKLFF
CDR3nt: TGTGCCAGCAGTTACTCGACCGGGGTGGAAAAACTGTTTTTT
v_gene: TRBV6-5
d_gene: NA
abundance: NA
j_gene: TRBJ1-4

CDR3aa: CASTLLGGGQPQHF
CDR3nt: TGTGCCAGTACCCTCCTCGGGGGAGGCCAGCCCCAGCATTTT
v_gene: TRBV19
d_gene: NA
abundance: NA
j_gene: TRBJ1-5

CDR3aa: CASSRAGLHSGANVLTF
CDR3nt: TGTGCCAGCAGCCGAGCCGGACTGCACTCTGGGGCCAACGTCCTGACTTTC
v_gene: TRBV27
d_gene: NA
abundance: NA
j_gene: TRBJ2-6

CDR3aa: CASSYGQGPYEQYF
CDR3nt: TGTGCCAGCAGTTACGGTCAGGGACCCTACGAGCAGTACTTC
v_gene: TRBV6-6
d_gene: NA
abundance: NA
j_gene: TRBJ2-7

CDR3aa: CASSPRLAGARETQYF
CDR3nt: TGTGCCAGTAGTCCCCGACTAGCGGGGGCCCGGGAGACCCAGTACTTC
v_gene: TRBV19
d_gene: TRBD2
abundance: NA
j_gene: TRBJ2-5

CDR3aa: CASSLDGREAQHF
CDR3nt: TGTGCCAGCAGCTTAGATGGGAGGGAAGCCCAGCATTTT
v_gene: TRBV11-2
d_gene: NA
abundance: NA
j_gene: TRBJ1-5

CDR3aa: CASSLAQGGGTGGASTDTQYF
CDR3nt: TGTGCCAGCAGCTTAGCGCAAGGTGGCGGGACAGGGGGCGCAAGCACAGATACGCAGTATTTT
v_gene: TRBV7-2
d_gene: TRBD1
abundance: NA
j_gene: TRBJ2-3

CDR3aa: CASSQSLGGTEAFF
CDR3nt: TGTGCCAGCAGCCAATCTCTGGGCGGTACTGAAGCTTTCTTT
v_gene: TRBV6-5
d_gene: NA
abundance: few
j_gene: TRBJ1-1

CDR3aa: CASSQGDRATGYTF
CDR3nt: TGTGCCAGCAGCCAAGGAGACAGGGCGACTGGCTACACCTTC
v_gene: TRBV14
d_gene: TRBD1
abundance: NA
j_gene: TRBJ1-2

CDR3aa: CASSFLGADTQYF
CDR3nt: TGTGCCAGCAGCTTCCTAGGGGCAGATACGCAGTATTTT
v_gene: TRBV11-2
d_gene: NA
abundance: NA
j_gene: TRBJ2-3

CDR3aa: CASSTREGRGGELFF
CDR3nt: TGTGCCAGCAGTACCCGGGAGGGGAGGGGCGGGGAGCTGTTTTTT
v_gene: TRBV6-1
d_gene: TRBD2
abundance: NA
j_gene: TRBJ2-2

CDR3aa: CASSRDRDQETQYF
CDR3nt: TGTGCCAGCAGTCGGGACAGGGACCAAGAGACCCAGTACTTC
v_gene: TRBV6-5
d_gene: TRBD1
abundance: NA
j_gene: TRBJ2-5

CDR3aa: CATSRDMAGQANNSPLHF
CDR3nt: TGTGCCACCAGCAGAGATATGGCGGGACAGGCAAATAATTCACCCCTCCACTTT
v_gene: TRBV15
d_gene: TRBD1
abundance: NA
j_gene: TRBJ1-6

CDR3aa: CASSLNGRQETQYF
CDR3nt: TGCGCCAGCAGCCTCAATGGGAGACAAGAGACCCAGTACTTC
v_gene: TRBV5-1
d_gene: NA
abundance: NA
j_gene: TRBJ2-5

CDR3aa: CASSFQTSYEQYF
CDR3nt: TGTGCCAGCAGCTTTCAGACTAGCTACGAGCAGTACTTC
v_gene: TRBV11-2
d_gene: NA
abundance: NA
j_gene: TRBJ2-7

CDR3aa: CASSQVGGGRYNEQFF
CDR3nt: TGTGCCAGCAGCCAAGTAGGCGGGGGACGTTACAATGAGCAGTTCTTC
v_gene: TRBV4-2
d_gene: TRBD2
abundance: NA
j_gene: TRBJ2-1

CDR3aa: CASSLRGRAPDTQYF
CDR3nt: TGTGCCAGCAGTTTAAGAGGGAGGGCCCCAGATACGCAGTATTTT
v_gene: TRBV28
d_gene: TRBD2
abundance: NA
j_gene: TRBJ2-3

CDR3aa: CSVVGRAADTQYF
CDR3nt: TGCAGCGTTGTAGGCAGGGCTGCAGATACGCAGTATTTT
v_gene: TRBV29-1
d_gene: NA
abundance: NA
j_gene: TRBJ2-3

CDR3aa: CASSYLGLEQFF
CDR3nt: TGTGCCAGCAGTTATCTGGGATTGGAGCAGTTCTTC
v_gene: TRBV6-1
d_gene: NA
abundance: NA
j_gene: TRBJ2-1

CDR3aa: CASLDRKTYEQYF
CDR3nt: TGTGCCAGCCTGGACAGGAAAACCTACGAGCAGTACTTC
v_gene: TRBV6-5
d_gene: TRBD1
abundance: NA
j_gene: TRBJ2-7

CDR3aa: CASSHPGTGTPSTNEKLFF
CDR3nt: TGCGCCAGCAGCCACCCTGGGACAGGGACCCCTTCAACTAATGAAAAACTGTTTTTT
v_gene: TRBV4-3
d_gene: TRBD1
abundance: NA
j_gene: TRBJ1-4

CDR3aa: CASGTQGWRGYTF
CDR3nt: TGTGCCAGCGGAACCCAGGGGTGGCGTGGCTACACCTTC
v_gene: TRBV27
d_gene: NA
abundance: NA
j_gene: TRBJ1-2

CDR3aa: CSASIRTSGGNEQFF
CDR3nt: TGCAGCGCCTCGATTAGGACTAGCGGGGGAAATGAGCAGTTCTTC
v_gene: TRBV29-1
d_gene: TRBD2
abundance: NA
j_gene: TRBJ2-1

CDR3aa: CASSLTKDGSTEAFF
CDR3nt: TGTGCCAGCAGTTTAACCAAGGACGGAAGCACTGAAGCTTTCTTT
v_gene: TRBV28
d_gene: NA
abundance: NA
j_gene: TRBJ1-1